This T cell receptor (beta chain) was captured in a study of cytomegalovirus exposure and HLA in healthy donors. Study-wide context: Sequencing of roughly 180 million T cells in an earlier analysis found 95 million to 120 million unique TCR beta sequences.

V dropped 5 bases and J dropped 1 base, with 11 bases sitting between them. The CDR3 spans 14 residues. Germline assignment: CDR1 SGHTA and CDR2 FQGTGA. Primers: 60 Vbeta forward and 13 Jbeta reverse. Assay used: immunoSEQ multiplex PCR; TCRdb lists only in-frame clones, some missing. In the table there are some 200,000 clones, nearly 80% of which are singletons. The sequence came from a female donor in good health and CMV-seronegative. The chain combines TRBV7-3 with TRBJ1-1; the D gene is possibly TRBD1 (6 bases). The sequenced sample consisted of PBMCs. CDR3 sequence (DNA): TGTGCCAGCAGCAAACAGGGTCGGAACACTGAAGCTTTCTTT. Translating it yields CASSKQGRNTEAFF.